This T cell receptor beta chain comes out of a study of neurological immune-mediated disorders. The CDR3 runs 13 residues. Germline V CDR1 and CDR2: LNHDA, SQIVND (reference sequence). The V end lost 6 bases, the J end lost 1 base, and 9 bases lay between the germline ends. TCRdb reanalysed the 5' RACE reads using MiXCR and keeps one entry per CDR3 protein. This sample yields approximately 77,000 distinct CDR3 sequences, of which roughly 9% are seen a single time; about 1.7% belongs to the top ten. The chain combines TRBV19 with TRBJ2-5; no definite D call. The clonotype was recovered from a man aged 45-65 years in good health. Sequencing was performed on PBMCs. CDR3 DNA sequence: TGTGCCAGTAGGGGATGGACCCAAGAGACCCAGTACTTC. Translated: CASRGWTQETQYF.